This is a list of T cell receptor beta chains from one sample in a study of CD8 T cells in ankylosing spondylitis. One entry per CDR3 protein results from TCRdb running MiXCR on the 5' RACE reads. The top ten hold approximately 5% of the sample, which has around 210,000 distinct CDR3 sequences, approximately 8.4% seen once. Sequencing was done on a sample of blood, either unsorted or a sorted T cell fraction (not recorded which). These TCRs come from a female donor with ankylosing spondylitis or in good health (not recorded which). CDR3s include the opening cysteine and the closing phenylalanine or tryptophan. Clone size is shown for a subset of rows, as once, few, many or a class of expanded clone.

J,V,size,CDR3
TRBJ2-1,TRBV25-1,.,CASSEFGTRKGGEQFF
TRBJ2-5,TRBV12-5,many,CASGLPTGLAGDETQYF
TRBJ2-2,TRBV18,few,CASSPLWGTREDYFTGELFF
TRBJ2-1,TRBV6-5,many,CASSSRGIAGGGYNEQFF
TRBJ2-2,TRBV25-1,many,CASSEGGKRNTGELFF
TRBJ2-5,TRBV29-1,many,CSAEDRRETQYF
TRBJ2-3,TRBV7-2,.,CASSLAGQSTDTQYF
TRBJ2-3,TRBV4-3,many,CASSQGRGDTQYF
TRBJ1-2,TRBV5-1,many,CASSLEGGRFGYTF
TRBJ2-3,TRBV6-1,many,CASRGTGRYTDTQYF
TRBJ2-5,TRBV12-3/TRBV12-4,many,CASSLASAAKETQYF
TRBJ2-3,TRBV7-2,many,CASSLGGKGSTDTQYF
TRBJ2-1,TRBV5-1,many,CASSPGQGRNEQFF
TRBJ2-2,TRBV12-3/TRBV12-4,many,CASSLAALAGGPTGELFF
TRBJ2-1,TRBV9,many,CASSVGLAGYNEQFF
TRBJ2-5,TRBV29-1,many,CSVEDTSGRPQETQYF
TRBJ1-1,TRBV12-3/TRBV12-4,many,CASSLALGGGTEAFF
TRBJ2-6,TRBV20-1,many,CSARDRSSGANVLTF
TRBJ2-1,TRBV7-2,.,CASSSFGTSGRREQFF
TRBJ2-2,TRBV5-1,many,CASSLATSGNTGELFF
TRBJ1-2,TRBV24-1,many,CATSDPTVANYGYTF
TRBJ2-7,TRBV20-1,many,CSAKETGTSGSREQYF
TRBJ2-3,TRBV11-1,.,CASSLTGSGTSARTDTQYF
TRBJ2-2,TRBV5-1,few,CASSPRQANTGELFF
TRBJ2-1,TRBV15,many,CATALAGREQFF
TRBJ2-5,TRBV2,.,CASGGEETQYF
TRBJ2-1,TRBV12-3/TRBV12-4,many,CASSPQGLANNEQFF
TRBJ2-7,TRBV15,.,CATRRIGDEQYF
TRBJ2-4,TRBV12-3/TRBV12-4,few,CASSLQGLGTNIQYF
TRBJ2-2,TRBV4-3,many,CASRDFTTGELFF
TRBJ2-3,TRBV5-1,many,CASSSGTRVPSRREGPPGDTQYF
TRBJ2-1,TRBV12-3/TRBV12-4,many,CASSWGLAANEQFF
TRBJ1-3,TRBV6-1,few,CASSPTPPGNTIYF
TRBJ1-5,TRBV6-2/TRBV6-3,many,CASMGRSYQPQHF